The 28 T cell receptor beta chains below all came from one sample that was sequenced in a study of T-cell reconstitution after alpha-beta-depleted transplantation in children. As it was prepared, the TCRbeta library received unique molecular identifiers. TCRdb fed the PCR reads into MiXCR, producing one record per CDR3 protein. The table has 140,000 to 150,000 distinct CDR3 sequences, 7.5% to 9% seen once. The source material was PBMCs, mostly from graft donor cells, sampled 180 days after TCRalphabeta/CD19-depleted stem cell transplant. The receptors were sampled from a female patient between 2 and 15 years old who had a stem cell transplant for congenital amegakaryocytic thrombocytopenia, so the T cells may come from the graft donor.

This clonotype was seen ten or more times. The V gene is TRBV27, the J gene TRBJ1-4; TRBD1 aligns across 10 bases. V lost 6 bases and J lost 4; bases outside the gene matches: 2. The CDR3 spans 14 residues. Germline V gene lookup returns CDR1 MNHEY and CDR2 SMNVEV (reference sequence). The CDR3 nucleotides read TGTGCCAGCAGGGGGACAGGGGATAATGAAAAACTGTTTTTT. The encoded protein is CASRGTGDNEKLFF.

In its sample, this clonotype was seen a few times. The chain couples TRBV19 to TRBJ1-1; a possible D gene is TRBD1 (5 bases). This CDR3 spans 13 amino acids. V was shortened by 5 bases and J by 10 bases, with 17 bases between the two germline ends. Germline-derived CDR1 and CDR2 are LNHDA and SQIVND (reference sequence). The chain's CDR3 is CASSFRQGTGAFF. CDR3 coding DNA: TGTGCCAGTAGTTTTCGGCAGGGTACCGGAGCTTTCTTT.

This clonotype was picked up many times. The genes are TRBV2 and TRBJ1-5, with D uncertain. V was clipped by 3 bases and J by 5 bases, with 5 bases between them. The CDR3 is made up of 12 amino acids. CDR1 SNHLY and CDR2 FYNNEI come from the germline V gene. CDR3 nucleotides: TGTGCCAGCAGTGAGGGTTATCAGCCCCAGCATTTT. As protein: CASSEGYQPQHF.

The sample holds many counts of this clonotype. This rearrangement joins TRBV11-2 to TRBJ2-3, with D uncertain. The CDR3 extends over 11 amino acids. Trimming stripped 3 bases from V and 5 bases from J, with 3 bases between. Germline CDR1 is SGHAT and CDR2 is FQNNGV. CDR3 in amino acids: CASSFGDTQYF. The CDR3 nucleotides read TGTGCCAGCAGCTTTGGAGATACGCAGTATTTT.

This clonotype has more than one count but fewer than ten. The junction differs from germline at one of its ends, possibly a read error. This sequence joins TRBV5-1 and TRBJ2-6; possible D gene TRBD1, 6 bases. There are 18 residues in the CDR3. Germline V gene lookup returns CDR1 SGHRS and CDR2 YFSETQ. The CDR3 DNA reads as TGCGCCAGCAGCTTGGAGACAGGTGATCTCTCTGGGGCCAACGGCCTGACTTTC. This gives the protein CASSLETGDLSGANGLTF.

The table lists this clonotype with many counts. This chain joins TRBV21-1 and TRBJ1-5; the DNA was not compared with TRBD1, the D call given in the table. TRBV21-1 counts as a pseudogene. The CDR3 is 15 residues long. The CDR3 loop reads CASSPIDRRYQPQHF. The CDR3 DNA reads as TGTGCCAGCAGCCCTATTGACAGGCGATATCAGCCCCAGCATTTT.

The J gene is TRBJ2-3, the V gene TRBV18; the D call may be TRBD1 or TRBD2 (5 bases each). The CDR3 is 12 amino acids. The V gene lost 5 bases and the J gene lost 6 bases, with 9 bases spanning the gap. Germline V gene lookup returns CDR1 KGHSH and CDR2 LQKENI. CDR3 coding DNA: TGTGCCAGCTCAAGCAGGGAGGATACGCAGTATTTT. It is translated as CASSSREDTQYF. Based on the CDR3 plus reference TRBV18 and TRBJ2-3, the full variable domain is NAGVMQNPRHLVRRRGQEARLRCSPMKGHSHVYWYRQLPEEGLKFMVYLQKENIIDESGMPKERFSAEFPKEGPSILRIQQVVRGDSAAYFCASSSREDTQYFGPGTRLTVL.

With regard to this clonotype: One base away lies a much larger clone, so this may be a sequencing read error. V usage is TRBV4-2 and J usage is TRBJ2-4, with 8 bases aligning to TRBD1. The V gene's germline CDR1 is LGHNA and CDR2 YNFKEQ. The CDR3 sequence is 15 residues long. The CDR3: CASSAQGEPKNSQYF. The CDR3 DNA is TGTGCCAGCAGCGCACAGGGGGAGCCCAAAAACAGTCAGTACTTC.

This clonotype turned up a few times. The chain has TRBV5-1 and TRBJ2-7; D is unresolved. Per the germline V gene, CDR1 is SGHRS and CDR2 is YFSETQ. The ends were cut back, 4 bases at V and 2 bases at J, with 10 bases in the middle. The CDR3 loop spans 13 amino acids. The CDR3 DNA reads TGCGCCAGCAGCGCATACAGAGCCTACGAGCAGTACTTC. Protein: CASSAYRAYEQYF. Using reference TRBV5-1 and TRBJ2-7 for the parts outside the CDR3, the full variable domain is KAGVTQTPRYLIKTRGQQVTLSCSPISGHRSVSWYQQTPGQGLQFLFEYFSETQRNKGNFPGRFSGRQFSNSRSEMNVSTLELGDSALYLCASSAYRAYEQYFGPGTRLTVT.

This clonotype was seen ten or more times. This rearrangement joins TRBV5-1 to TRBJ2-3; a possible D gene is TRBD1 (5 bases). This CDR3 is built from 15 residues. V lost 1 base to trimming and J lost 5 bases, with 14 bases between them. CDR1 SGHRS and CDR2 YFSETQ come from the germline V gene. The CDR3 sequence is CASSLLQGVGDTQYF. Written as DNA, the CDR3 is TGCGCCAGCAGCTTGCTCCAAGGGGTGGGAGATACGCAGTATTTT.

This clonotype was observed a few times. The rearrangement joins TRBV20-1 to TRBJ1-6; D is perhaps TRBD1 (5 bases). Germline V gene data show CDR1 as DFQATT and CDR2 as SNEGSKA (reference sequence). This CDR3 has 16 amino acids. V lost 1 base to trimming and J lost 4 bases, with 14 bases between them. CDR3 DNA sequence: TGCAGTGCTAGAGCCGCCGGGACTTTTTATAATTCACCCCTCCACTTT. Translation gives CSARAAGTFYNSPLHF.

In this sample, this clonotype turned up many times. The CDR3 protein is CASSQREGYEQYF. DNA of the CDR3: TGTGCCAGCAGCCAACGTGAAGGCTACGAGCAGTACTTC. The rearrangement joins TRBV4-2 to TRBJ2-7; no clear D gene. The CDR3 extends over 13 amino acids. V was trimmed by 2 bases and J by 3 bases, leaving 8 bases between them. Looked up from germline, CDR1 is LGHNA and CDR2 is YNFKEQ.

Regarding this clonotype: A much larger clone lies one base from this, so it may be a read error. The CDR3 bases are TGTGCCAGCAGTTTTGGCAGGGGTTCAACTAATGAAAACCTGTTTTTT. It yields the protein CASSFGRGSTNENLFF. This sequence joins TRBV12-3 or TRBV12-4 and TRBJ1-4, with TRBD1 as a possible D gene (6 bases). This CDR3 contains 16 residues.

This clonotype has a count of ten or more. This chain connects TRBV24-1 to TRBJ2-7; a possible D gene is TRBD2 (5 bases). Per germline, CDR1 KGHDR and CDR2 SFDVKD. The V end lost 5 bases, the J end lost 3 bases, and 7 bases lay between the germline ends. The CDR3 runs to 12 residues. The CDR3, as DNA: TGTGCCACCAGTGCTCGGGGCTACGAGCAGTACTTC. It is translated as CATSARGYEQYF.

This clonotype was detected ten times or more. The chain joins TRBV9 to TRBJ1-6; D remains unclear. The germline V gene encodes CDR1 SGDLS and CDR2 YYNGEE. This CDR3 spans 14 amino acids. V was pared by 0 bases and J by 9 bases, with 10 bases between. CDR3 DNA sequence: TGTGCCAGCAGCGTAGAAGTGACTGCTTCACCCCTCCACTTT. Translation gives CASSVEVTASPLHF.

This clonotype was seen ten or more times. This chain uses TRBV28 with TRBJ1-2, with D unresolved. The V end was cut by 0 bases, the J end by 4 bases, with 9 bases between. The germline V gene has CDR1 MDHEN and CDR2 SYDVKM. This CDR3 contains 14 residues. The CDR3 sequence is CASSLWAARYGYTF. CDR3 coding DNA: TGTGCCAGCAGTTTATGGGCGGCCCGCTATGGCTACACCTTC.

This clonotype has ten or more counts. The J gene is TRBJ2-3, the V gene TRBV18; D not certain. The CDR3 consists of 13 residues. CDR1 and CDR2 from the germline V gene are KGHSH and LQKENI. V lost 3 bases and J lost 5, with 9 bases in between. DNA of the CDR3: TGTGCCAGCTCACCCCTCATCGGAGATACGCAGTATTTT. Its protein product is CASSPLIGDTQYF.

This clonotype was counted at least ten times. The V and J genes are TRBV5-1 and TRBJ1-1; 11 bases line up with TRBD1. Germline CDR1 reads SGHRS; CDR2 reads YFSETQ. V trimming: 4 bases; J trimming: 1 base; junction bases outside the gene matches: 12. The CDR3 loop spans 18 amino acids. CDR3 coding DNA: TGCGCCAGCAGCCCCTACGGGACAGGGGGTAAAGGGAACACTGAAGCTTTCTTT. Translation: CASSPYGTGGKGNTEAFF.

This clonotype was seen a few times. The chain uses TRBV20-1 and TRBJ2-5, with TRBD2 matching over 10 bases. V gave up 0 bases and J gave up 5 bases; unmatched junction bases: 15. CDR3 length: 18 amino acids. Germline CDR1 and CDR2: DFQATT and SNEGSKA (reference sequence). Written as DNA, the CDR3 is TGCAGTGCTAGAGATCCTCTAAGTCTAGCGGGAGCCGCGGAGACCCAGTACTTC. The encoded protein is CSARDPLSLAGAAETQYF.

This clonotype was seen at least ten times. V and J are TRBV7-9 and TRBJ2-3; no definite D call. Germline lookup yields CDR1 SEHNR and CDR2 FQNEAQ (reference sequence). The V end was cut by 5 bases, the J end by 2 bases, with 11 bases between. The CDR3 totals 14 residues. CDR3 nucleotide sequence: TGTGCCAGCAGCCATAGTGGCCACACAGATACGCAGTATTTT. This translates into CASSHSGHTDTQYF. Combining the CDR3 with reference TRBV7-9 and TRBJ2-3 gives the whole variable domain DTGVSQNPRHKITKRGQNVTFRCDPISEHNRLYWYRQTLGQGPEFLTYFQNEAQLEKSRLLSDRFSAERPKGSFSTLEIQRTEQGDSAMYLCASSHSGHTDTQYFGPGTRLTVL.

This clonotype was counted ten times or more. V usage is TRBV12-3 or TRBV12-4 and J usage is TRBJ2-7; possible D gene TRBD1, 5 bases. There are 13 residues in the CDR3. Trimming left V 5 bases short and J 3 bases short, with 11 bases between. The DNA of the CDR3 is TGTGCCAGCAGTCCAGGGTGGGACTACGAGCAGTACTTC. It translates to CASSPGWDYEQYF.

This clonotype rates as medium-sized (0.01 to 0.1%). The V gene is TRBV27, the J gene TRBJ2-3; maybe TRBD2 (6 bases). The CDR3 has 14 amino acids. V shed 0 bases and J shed 7 bases, with 11 bases lying between them. The germline CDR1 and CDR2 sequences are MNHEY and SMNVEV (reference sequence). In DNA, the CDR3 is TGTGCCAGCAGTTTATCGTATCGGGGGAATACGCAGTATTTT. This encodes CASSLSYRGNTQYF.

The chain carries TRBV20-1 and TRBJ1-4; TRBD1 might be the D (6 bases). CDR3 size: 13 residues. Germline-derived CDR1 and CDR2 are DFQATT and SNEGSKA (reference sequence). V dropped 5 bases and J dropped 2 bases, with 9 bases sitting between them. The DNA of the CDR3 is TGCAGTGCTCAACAGGGTACTAATGAAAAACTGTTTTTT. As protein: CSAQQGTNEKLFF.

The gene calls are TRBV5-6 and TRBJ2-7; D may be TRBD2 (5 bases). Germline V CDR1 and CDR2: SGHDT, YYEEEE. The CDR3 has 14 residues. V was shortened by 4 bases and J by 0 bases, with 11 bases between the two germline ends. The CDR3 DNA sequence: TGTGCCAGCAGCCCCGGGCTAGCCTCCTACGAGCAGTACTTC. This translates into CASSPGLASYEQYF. Full variable domain (outside the CDR3, taken from reference TRBV5-6 and TRBJ2-7): DAGVTQSPTHLIKTRGQQVTLRCSPKSGHDTVSWYQQALGQGPQFIFQYYEEEERQRGNFPDRFSGHQFPNYSSELNVNALLLGDSALYLCASSPGLASYEQYFGPGTRLTVT.

This clonotype was seen repeatedly, ten times or more. The gene calls are TRBV7-2 and TRBJ2-3; no clear D gene. CDR3 length: 13 amino acids. Deletions cut 4 bases from V and 4 bases from J, with 9 bases between. CDR1 and CDR2 (germline): SGHTA, FQGNSA. The CDR3 here is CASSSSGADTQYF. The DNA for the CDR3 is TGTGCCAGCAGCTCGAGTGGCGCAGATACGCAGTATTTT.

The sample holds many counts of this clonotype. The rearrangement joins TRBV3-1 to TRBJ1-1, with 7 bases aligning to TRBD1. This CDR3 has 14 residues. V trimming: 4 bases; J trimming: 5 bases; junction bases outside the gene matches: 7. CDR1 is LGHDT and CDR2 is YNNKEL in the germline V gene (reference sequence). The CDR3 region is CASSPGQLRTEAFF. DNA for the CDR3: TGTGCCAGCAGCCCGGGACAGCTAAGGACTGAAGCTTTCTTT.

Ten or more counts support this clonotype. The chain has TRBV7-8 and TRBJ1-2; D is uncertain. The CDR3 runs to 12 residues. The germline V and J ends were trimmed by 5 bases and 5 bases, with 9 bases remaining between them. The germline V gene has CDR1 SGHVS and CDR2 FQNEAQ. CDR3 protein: CASSPRKYGYTF. CDR3 DNA sequence: TGTGCCAGCAGCCCGAGGAAATATGGCTACACCTTC. Variable domain in full (rest from reference TRBV7-8 and TRBJ1-2): GAGVSQSPRYKVAKRGQDVALRCDPISGHVSLFWYQQALGQGPEFLTYFQNEAQLDKSGLPSDRFFAERPEGSVSTLKIQRTQQEDSAVYLCASSPRKYGYTFGSGTRLTVV.

This clonotype was recorded many times. The chain links TRBV5-1 to TRBJ2-7; D call uncertain. Germline lookup yields CDR1 SGHRS and CDR2 YFSETQ. The germline V and J ends were trimmed by 5 bases and 5 bases, with 17 bases remaining between them. This CDR3 region has 14 residues. The CDR3 protein is CASRGSQSSDEQYF. Written as DNA, the CDR3 is TGCGCCAGCAGGGGTTCCCAAAGTAGTGACGAGCAGTACTTC.